Below, 10 T cell receptor beta chains from the same sample are listed, as sequenced in a study of T cells after posttransplantation cyclophosphamide. Assay: immunoSEQ multiplex PCR; the TCRdb copy retains only in-frame clones and omits some. The sample has about 1,000 clones, just over 70% seen once. The sample consisted of memory CD8+ T cells sorted from blood. The receptors here all came from a woman aged 50 to 60 in good health and a related stem cell transplant donor.

As concerns this clone: A read error may account for a junction end that differs from germline. V and J are TRBV7-3 and TRBJ1-1; no reliable D call. The CDR3 length is 13 residues. CDR1 is SGHTA, CDR2 FQGTGA, per germline. This CDR3 is CASSLMGWTEALF. CDR3 DNA sequence: TGTGCCAGCAGCTTAATGGGGTGGACTGAAGCTCTCTTT.

V and J are TRBV15 and TRBJ1-4, with 11 nucleotides matching TRBD1. V was clipped by 1 base and J by 7 bases; unmatched bases: 5. The CDR3 runs to 16 residues. Germline loops: CDR1 LNHNV, CDR2 YYDKDF (reference sequence). CDR3 amino acids: CATSRAAGTGGEKLFF. The CDR3 DNA sequence: TGTGCCACCAGCAGAGCGGCGGGGACAGGGGGTGAAAAACTGTTTTTT.

The chain uses TRBV2 and TRBJ1-1, with D uncertain. Trimming removed 4 bases at V and 0 bases at J, with 6 bases between. Germline V gene sequence: CDR1 SNHLY, CDR2 FYNNEI. The CDR3 length is 13 residues. The CDR3 spells CASSVGLNTEAFF. The CDR3 DNA follows: TGTGCCAGCAGTGTGGGCCTGAACACTGAAGCTTTCTTT.

The chain has TRBV2 and TRBJ2-1; weak D call: TRBD1 (5 bases). Germline V CDR1 and CDR2: SNHLY, FYNNEI. The CDR3 loop spans 10 amino acids. Trimming took off 8 bases at V and 9 bases at J, with 8 bases between the two ends. The CDR3 sequence: CASAGIEQFF. The CDR3 bases are TGTGCCAGCGCAGGGATTGAGCAGTTCTTC.

The CDR3, as DNA: TGTGCCAGCAGCGGACAGGGTCTTGTCTCACCCCTCCACTTT. Its translation: CASSGQGLVSPLHF. The gene calls are TRBV5-4 and TRBJ1-6; 8 bases fit TRBD1. CDR1 is SGHNT and CDR2 is YYREEE in the germline V gene (reference sequence). The CDR3 contains 14 residues. Trimming removed 4 bases from V and 10 bases from J; junction bases left unmatched: 7.

This clone has just a few counts. This chain links TRBV6-1 with TRBJ1-3; 7 positions match TRBD1. The CDR3 runs 17 residues. Trimming at V came to 2 bases and at J to 0 bases, leaving 7 bases not matched to a gene. The germline V gene encodes CDR1 MNHNS and CDR2 SASEGT. CDR3 nucleotides: TGTGCCAGCAGTGAAAGGGGACAGTTTTACTCTGGAAACACCATATATTTT. Protein product: CASSERGQFYSGNTIYF.

The chain combines TRBV6-5 with TRBJ2-7; 9 bases line up with TRBD2. The germline V gene has CDR1 MNHEY and CDR2 SVGAGI. CDR3 length equals 13 residues. V trimming: 7 bases; J trimming: 11 bases; junction bases outside the gene matches: 12. The CDR3 loop reads CASTSSGIRVEYF. The CDR3 coding sequence is TGTGCCAGCACCTCTAGCGGGATTCGAGTGGAGTACTTC.

This chain uses TRBV27 with TRBJ1-6, with a tentative D call TRBD1 (6 bases). From germline, CDR1 is MNHEY and CDR2 SMNVEV (reference sequence). The CDR3 spans 15 residues. V lost 1 base to trimming and J lost 10 bases, with 14 bases between them. CDR3 nucleotide sequence: TGTGCCAGCAGTTTATGGGATGCCACAGGGTCACCCCTCCACTTT. Translated: CASSLWDATGSPLHF.

CDR3 bases: TGTGCCAGCACCGACCGGGGATCACTAGCCAAAAACATTCAGTACTTC. It specifies CASTDRGSLAKNIQYF. The chain links TRBV28 to TRBJ2-4; the D gene is possibly TRBD2 (5 bases). CDR3 size: 16 residues. The V gene lost 7 bases and the J gene lost 0 bases, with 16 bases spanning the gap. Looked up from germline, CDR1 is MDHEN and CDR2 is SYDVKM.

By sample share, this clone is large. The V gene is TRBV27, the J gene TRBJ1-5, with no clear D. CDR3 length equals 16 residues. V lost 6 bases and J 3 bases, leaving 18 bases between the germline ends. Germline assignment: CDR1 MNHEY and CDR2 SMNVEV (reference sequence). The CDR3 sequence is CASSAVQSGDNQPQHF. The CDR3 DNA reads TGTGCCAGCAGCGCCGTTCAGTCGGGAGACAATCAGCCCCAGCATTTT.